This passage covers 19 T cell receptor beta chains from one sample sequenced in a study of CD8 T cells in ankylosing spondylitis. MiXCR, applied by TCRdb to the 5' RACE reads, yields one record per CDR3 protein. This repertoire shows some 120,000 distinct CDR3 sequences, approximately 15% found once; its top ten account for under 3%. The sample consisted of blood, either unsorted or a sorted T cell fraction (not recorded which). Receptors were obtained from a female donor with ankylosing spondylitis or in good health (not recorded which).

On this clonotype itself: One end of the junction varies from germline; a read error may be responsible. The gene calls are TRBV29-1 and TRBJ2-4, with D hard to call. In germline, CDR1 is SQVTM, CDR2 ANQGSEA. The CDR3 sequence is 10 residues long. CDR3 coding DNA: TGCAGCGTTGAAGAAAACAGTCAGTACTTC. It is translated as CSVEENSQYF. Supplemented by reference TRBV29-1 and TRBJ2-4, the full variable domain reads SAVISQKPSRDICQRGTSLTIQCQVDSQVTMMFWYRQQPGQSLTLIATANQGSEATYESGFVIDKFPISRPNLTFSTLTVSNMSPEDSSIYLCSVEENSQYFGAGTRLSVL.

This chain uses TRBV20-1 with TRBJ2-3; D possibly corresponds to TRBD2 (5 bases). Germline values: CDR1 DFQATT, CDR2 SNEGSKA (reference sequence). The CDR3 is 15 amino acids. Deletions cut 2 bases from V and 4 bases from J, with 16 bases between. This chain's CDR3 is CSARLLVRMADTQYF. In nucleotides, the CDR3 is TGCAGTGCTAGATTACTAGTACGAATGGCAGATACGCAGTATTTT.

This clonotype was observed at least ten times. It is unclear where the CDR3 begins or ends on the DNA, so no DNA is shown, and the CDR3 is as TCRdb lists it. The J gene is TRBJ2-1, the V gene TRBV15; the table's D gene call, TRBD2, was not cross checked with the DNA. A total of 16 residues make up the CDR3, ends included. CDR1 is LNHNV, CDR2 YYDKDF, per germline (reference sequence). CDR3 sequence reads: CATSSTSAGGYNEQFF.

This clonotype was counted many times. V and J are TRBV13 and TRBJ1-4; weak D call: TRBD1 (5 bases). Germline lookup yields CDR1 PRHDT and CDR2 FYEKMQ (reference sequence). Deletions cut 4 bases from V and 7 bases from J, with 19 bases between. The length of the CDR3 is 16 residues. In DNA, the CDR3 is TGTGCCAGCAGCTCCTGGCGATTGGGGGGAAGTGAAAAACTGTTTTTT. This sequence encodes CASSSWRLGGSEKLFF.

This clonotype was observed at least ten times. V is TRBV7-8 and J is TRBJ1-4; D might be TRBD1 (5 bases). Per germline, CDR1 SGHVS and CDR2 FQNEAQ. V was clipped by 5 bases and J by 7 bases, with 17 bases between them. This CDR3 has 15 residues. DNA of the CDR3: TGTGCCAGCAGCCCCCGGGGGTCGGGGGGTGAAAAACTGTTTTTT. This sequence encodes CASSPRGSGGEKLFF.

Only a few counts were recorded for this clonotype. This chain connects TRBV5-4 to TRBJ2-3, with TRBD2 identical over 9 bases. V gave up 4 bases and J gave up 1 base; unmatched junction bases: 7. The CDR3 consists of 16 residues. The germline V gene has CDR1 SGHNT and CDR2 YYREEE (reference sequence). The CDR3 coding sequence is TGTGCCAGCAGCCGGAGCGGGGGGCGGGGCACAGATACGCAGTATTTT. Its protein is CASSRSGGRGTDTQYF.

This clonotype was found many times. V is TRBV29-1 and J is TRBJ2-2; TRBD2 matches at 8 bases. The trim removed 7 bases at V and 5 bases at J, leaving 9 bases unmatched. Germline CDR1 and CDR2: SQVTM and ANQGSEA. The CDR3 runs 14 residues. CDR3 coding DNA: TGCAGCGCCCACAGCGGGGGTGTAACCGGGGAGCTGTTTTTT. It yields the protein CSAHSGGVTGELFF.

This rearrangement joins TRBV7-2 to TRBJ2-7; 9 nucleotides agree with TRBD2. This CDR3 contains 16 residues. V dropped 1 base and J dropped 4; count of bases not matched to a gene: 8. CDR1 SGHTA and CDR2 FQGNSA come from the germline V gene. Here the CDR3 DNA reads TGTGCCAGCAGCTTAGTTTCGGGGGGACTAGCTTACGAGCAGTACTTC. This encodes CASSLVSGGLAYEQYF. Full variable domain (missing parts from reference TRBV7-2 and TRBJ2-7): GAGVSQSPSNKVTEKGKDVELRCDPISGHTALYWYRQSLGQGLEFLIYFQGNSAPDKSGLPSDRFSAERTGGSVSTLTIQRTQQEDSAVYLCASSLVSGGLAYEQYFGPGTRLTVT.

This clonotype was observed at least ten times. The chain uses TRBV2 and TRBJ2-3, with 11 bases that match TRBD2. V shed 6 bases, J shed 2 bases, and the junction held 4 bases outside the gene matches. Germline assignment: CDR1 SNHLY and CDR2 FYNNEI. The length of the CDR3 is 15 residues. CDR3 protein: CASRLLAGVTDTQYF. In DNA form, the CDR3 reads TGTGCCAGCAGACTACTAGCGGGGGTCACAGATACGCAGTATTTT.

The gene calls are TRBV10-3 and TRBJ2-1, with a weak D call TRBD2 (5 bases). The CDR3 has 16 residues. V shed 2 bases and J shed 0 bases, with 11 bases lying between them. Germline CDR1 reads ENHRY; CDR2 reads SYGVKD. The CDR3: CAISERGSSSYNEQFF. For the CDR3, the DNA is TGTGCCATCAGTGAGCGGGGTAGTTCCTCCTACAATGAGCAGTTCTTC.

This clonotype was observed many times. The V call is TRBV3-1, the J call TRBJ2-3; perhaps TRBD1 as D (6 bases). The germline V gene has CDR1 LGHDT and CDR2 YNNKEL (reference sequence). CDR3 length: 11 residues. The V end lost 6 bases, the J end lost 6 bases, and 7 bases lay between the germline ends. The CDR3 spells CASSTGDTQYF. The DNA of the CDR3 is TGTGCCAGCAGTACAGGGGATACGCAGTATTTT.

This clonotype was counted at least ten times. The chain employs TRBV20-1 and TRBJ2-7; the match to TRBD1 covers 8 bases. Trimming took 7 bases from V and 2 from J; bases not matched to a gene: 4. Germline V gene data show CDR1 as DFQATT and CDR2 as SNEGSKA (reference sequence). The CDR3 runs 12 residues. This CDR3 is CSVDRVPYEQYF. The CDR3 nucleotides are TGCAGTGTGGACAGGGTCCCCTACGAGCAGTACTTC.

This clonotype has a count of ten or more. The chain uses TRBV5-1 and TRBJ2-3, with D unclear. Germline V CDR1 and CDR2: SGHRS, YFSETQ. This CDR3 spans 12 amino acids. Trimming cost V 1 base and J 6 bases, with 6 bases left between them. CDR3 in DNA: TGCGCCAGCAGCTTGTATGGGGATACGCAGTATTTT. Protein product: CASSLYGDTQYF.

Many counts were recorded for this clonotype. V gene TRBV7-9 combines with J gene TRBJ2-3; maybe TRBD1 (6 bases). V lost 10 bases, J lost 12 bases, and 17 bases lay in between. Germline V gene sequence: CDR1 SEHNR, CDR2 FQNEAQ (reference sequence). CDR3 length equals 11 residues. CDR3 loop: CATEQGQFQYF. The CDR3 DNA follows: TGTGCCACTGAACAAGGACAGTTCCAGTATTTT.

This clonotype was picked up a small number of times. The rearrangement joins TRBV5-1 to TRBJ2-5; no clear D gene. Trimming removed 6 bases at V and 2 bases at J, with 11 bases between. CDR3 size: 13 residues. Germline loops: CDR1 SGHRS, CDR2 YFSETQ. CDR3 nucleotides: TGCGCCAGCACCCGGACGGAACAAGAGACCCAGTACTTC. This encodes CASTRTEQETQYF. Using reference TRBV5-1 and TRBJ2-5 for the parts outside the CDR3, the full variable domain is KAGVTQTPRYLIKTRGQQVTLSCSPISGHRSVSWYQQTPGQGLQFLFEYFSETQRNKGNFPGRFSGRQFSNSRSEMNVSTLELGDSALYLCASTRTEQETQYFGPGTRLLVL.

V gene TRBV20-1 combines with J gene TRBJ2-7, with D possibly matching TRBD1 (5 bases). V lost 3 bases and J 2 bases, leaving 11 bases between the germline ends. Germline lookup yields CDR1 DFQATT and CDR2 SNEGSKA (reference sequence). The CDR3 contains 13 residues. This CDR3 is CSARTVPAYEQYF. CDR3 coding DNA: TGCAGTGCTAGGACAGTGCCCGCCTACGAGCAGTACTTC.

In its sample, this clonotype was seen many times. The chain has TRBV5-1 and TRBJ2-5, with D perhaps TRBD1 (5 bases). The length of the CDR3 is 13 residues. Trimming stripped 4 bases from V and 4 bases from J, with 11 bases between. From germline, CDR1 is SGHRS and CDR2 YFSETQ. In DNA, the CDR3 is TGCGCCAGCAGCCCAGGGATCCGAGAGACCCAGTACTTC. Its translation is CASSPGIRETQYF.

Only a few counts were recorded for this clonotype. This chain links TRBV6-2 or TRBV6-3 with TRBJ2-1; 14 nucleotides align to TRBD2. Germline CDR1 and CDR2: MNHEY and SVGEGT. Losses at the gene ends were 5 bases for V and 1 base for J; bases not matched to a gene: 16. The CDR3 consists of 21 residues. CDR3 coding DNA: TGTGCCAGCAGTCCACAACCTCCGGGACTAGCGGGGGCAAAGTCCTACAATGAGCAGTTCTTC. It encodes CASSPQPPGLAGAKSYNEQFF.

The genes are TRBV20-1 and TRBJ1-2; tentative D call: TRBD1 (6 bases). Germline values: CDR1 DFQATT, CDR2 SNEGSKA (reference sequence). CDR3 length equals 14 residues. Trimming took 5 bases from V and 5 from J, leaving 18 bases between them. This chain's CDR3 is CSAPGAHEGYGYTF. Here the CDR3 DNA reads TGCAGTGCTCCGGGGGCCCACGAGGGGTATGGCTACACCTTC.